This T cell receptor beta chain was sequenced during a study of T-cell reconstitution after alpha-beta-depleted transplantation in children. This CDR3 is built from 12 residues. The germline V and J ends were trimmed by 5 bases and 2 bases, with 7 bases remaining between them. This clonotype showed up many times. As it was prepared, the TCRbeta library received unique molecular identifiers. TCRdb reprocessed the PCR reads via MiXCR and lists one record per CDR3 protein. The sample holds fewer than 550,000 distinct CDR3 sequences, under 12% seen once. V and J are TRBV12-3 or TRBV12-4 and TRBJ2-7; a possible D gene is TRBD2 (6 bases). The sequence came from a child aged 2-9 years with inherited bone marrow failure, due to receive a stem cell transplant. The sample in question was PBMCs, obtained before TCRalphabeta/CD19-depleted stem cell transplant. The CDR3 region is CASSGGTYEQYF. In DNA form, the CDR3 reads TGTGCCAGCAGTGGCGGGACCTACGAGCAGTACTTC.